The 15 T cell receptor beta chains listed next were all sequenced from one sample in a study of blood T cell repertoires in COVID-19. Here immunoSEQ multiplex PCR was the method, and the copy in TCRdb shows in-frame clones only, minus some. The sample includes hundreds of thousands of clones, about 87% seen only once; the top ten take roughly 0.25%. The sample taken for sequencing was peripheral blood. All receptors derive from a woman under 30 with acute or convalescent COVID-19.

V gene TRBV29-1 combines with J gene TRBJ2-5, with a tentative D call TRBD2 (6 bases). Germline loops: CDR1 SQVTM, CDR2 ANQGSEA. V lost 6 bases to trimming and J lost 4 bases, with 15 bases between them. The CDR3 has 13 amino acids. CDR3 sequence reads: CSVGDFLGETQYF. DNA of the CDR3: TGCAGCGTAGGGGACTTCCTGGGAGAGACCCAGTACTTC.

The chain couples TRBV5-4 to TRBJ2-2; 7 bases are shared with TRBD2. The germline V gene encodes CDR1 SGHNT and CDR2 YYREEE (reference sequence). V lost 3 bases and J lost 7; bases outside the gene matches: 0. The CDR3 runs to 12 residues. CDR3 protein: CASSSGGGELFF. The DNA for the CDR3 is TGTGCCAGCAGCTCGGGGGGCGGGGAGCTGTTTTTT.

As regards this clone: At one end the junction does not follow the germline gene, possibly because of a read error. J is TRBJ2-7 and V is TRBV11-3; a weak D match, TRBD2 (7 bases). This CDR3 comprises 12 residues. Per the germline V gene, CDR1 is SGHNT and CDR2 is YENEEA. The CDR3 reads CASSFGGGETVF. For the CDR3, the DNA is TGTGCCAGCAGCTTTGGAGGGGGGGAAACCGTCTTC.

V usage is TRBV10-3 and J usage is TRBJ1-4; D is perhaps TRBD1 (5 bases). With 7 bases removed from V and 0 bases from J, the gap between germline ends came to 33 bases. CDR1 and CDR2 from the germline V gene are ENHRY and SYGVKD. CDR3 length equals 22 residues. CDR3: CAITLTDTGTPKNRATNEKLFF. The CDR3 DNA reads TGTGCCATCACTTTGACCGACACCGGGACTCCGAAAAACCGTGCAACTAATGAAAAACTGTTTTTT.

The chain employs TRBV9 and TRBJ2-7, with a tentative D call TRBD1 (5 bases). The germline V gene has CDR1 SGDLS and CDR2 YYNGEE. Trimming removed 0 bases at V and 6 bases at J, with 10 bases between. This CDR3 region has 13 residues. The CDR3 loop reads CASSVGRVGEQYF. In nucleotides, the CDR3 is TGTGCCAGCAGCGTAGGCAGGGTAGGCGAGCAGTACTTC.

J is TRBJ1-5 and V is TRBV6-5; D is unresolved. Between the trimmed V and J ends, which lost 6 bases and 2 bases, there was a span of 8 bases. This CDR3 has 13 amino acids. Per germline, CDR1 MNHEY and CDR2 SVGAGI. DNA for the CDR3: TGTGCCAGCAGCCTAGACGGCAATCAGCCCCAGCATTTT. Translating gives CASSLDGNQPQHF.

This clone turned up a few times. The rearrangement joins TRBV6-1 to TRBJ1-1, with TRBD1 identical over 7 bases. The CDR3 covers 14 residues. Germline trimming cut 1 base from V and 5 bases from J; bases unmatched to any gene: 4. CDR1 is MNHNS and CDR2 is SASEGT in the germline V gene. The CDR3 region has the DNA TGTGCCAGCAGTGAAGGCAGGGGGTTTACTGAAGCTTTCTTT. Amino acids: CASSEGRGFTEAFF.

The chain combines TRBV4-2 with TRBJ1-3; 8 bases align to TRBD1. J was trimmed by 2 bases and V by 3 bases; bases with no gene match: 6. This CDR3 region has 16 residues. Germline V lookup: CDR1 LGHNA, CDR2 YNFKEQ. CDR3 nucleotides: TGTGCCAGCAGCCACGCCTCGACAGGGGCTGGAAACACCATATATTTT. Encoded protein: CASSHASTGAGNTIYF.

The chain is built from TRBV5-1 and TRBJ1-6, with TRBD1 as a possible D gene (5 bases). The CDR3 totals 16 residues. The ends were cut back, 4 bases at V and 6 bases at J, with 17 bases in the middle. From germline, CDR1 is SGHRS and CDR2 YFSETQ. CDR3 sequence: CASSHNQGGSNSPLHF. The DNA of the CDR3 is TGCGCCAGCAGCCACAATCAGGGTGGCTCTAATTCACCCCTCCACTTT. Using reference TRBV5-1 and TRBJ1-6 for the parts outside the CDR3, the full variable domain is KAGVTQTPRYLIKTRGQQVTLSCSPISGHRSVSWYQQTPGQGLQFLFEYFSETQRNKGNFPGRFSGRQFSNSRSEMNVSTLELGDSALYLCASSHNQGGSNSPLHFGNGTRLTVT.

The J gene is TRBJ1-5, the V gene TRBV18; perhaps TRBD1 as D (6 bases). Trimming stripped 6 bases from V and 0 bases from J, with 9 bases between. This CDR3 contains 14 residues. Per the germline V gene, CDR1 is KGHSH and CDR2 is LQKENI. The CDR3 nucleotides are TGTGCCAGCTCCAGGGGCTATAGCAATCAGCCCCAGCATTTT. The encoded protein is CASSRGYSNQPQHF.

J is TRBJ2-7 and V is TRBV5-5, with D possibly being TRBD1 (5 bases). Deletions cut 0 bases from V and 3 bases from J, with 10 bases between. The germline V gene has CDR1 SGHKS and CDR2 YYEKEE (reference sequence). The CDR3 covers 14 residues. The CDR3 nucleotides are TGTGCCAGCAGCTTGGTAGCAGGGCGCTACGAGCAGTACTTC. Amino acid sequence: CASSLVAGRYEQYF.

CDR3 DNA sequence: TGCAGCGTTGAAGTAGAAATTAATCAGCCCCAGCATTTT. Translated: CSVEVEINQPQHF. The chain is built from TRBV29-1 and TRBJ1-5; D not resolved. V was pared by 1 base and J by 4 bases, with 8 bases between. CDR3 length: 13 residues. Germline CDR1 is SQVTM and CDR2 is ANQGSEA.

This chain links TRBV4-2 with TRBJ2-1; 13 bases map to TRBD2. Trimming removed 4 bases from V and 9 bases from J; junction bases left unmatched: 6. The CDR3 sequence is 15 residues long. Germline V lookup: CDR1 LGHNA, CDR2 YNFKEQ. The CDR3 sequence is CASSLRLAGGTEQFF. The CDR3 DNA reads as TGTGCCAGCAGCCTCCGACTAGCGGGGGGTACTGAGCAGTTCTTC.

The chain is built from TRBV6-2 or TRBV6-3 and TRBJ1-4, with unresolved D. Per the germline V gene, CDR1 is MNHEY and CDR2 is SVGEGT. The V gene lost 4 bases and the J gene lost 6 bases, with 12 bases spanning the gap. This CDR3 region has 14 residues. The CDR3 reads CASSLTGIDEKLFF. The CDR3 DNA reads TGTGCCAGCAGTTTGACCGGGATCGATGAAAAACTGTTTTTT.

The chain combines TRBV6-5 with TRBJ2-4; perhaps TRBD2 as D (6 bases). Trimming stripped 0 bases from V and 7 bases from J, with 13 bases between. The V gene's germline CDR1 is MNHEY and CDR2 SVGAGI. The CDR3 is 15 residues long. The CDR3 DNA is TGTGCCAGCAGTTACTCGAATGCGGAGGGTAACATTCAGTACTTC. This translates into CASSYSNAEGNIQYF.